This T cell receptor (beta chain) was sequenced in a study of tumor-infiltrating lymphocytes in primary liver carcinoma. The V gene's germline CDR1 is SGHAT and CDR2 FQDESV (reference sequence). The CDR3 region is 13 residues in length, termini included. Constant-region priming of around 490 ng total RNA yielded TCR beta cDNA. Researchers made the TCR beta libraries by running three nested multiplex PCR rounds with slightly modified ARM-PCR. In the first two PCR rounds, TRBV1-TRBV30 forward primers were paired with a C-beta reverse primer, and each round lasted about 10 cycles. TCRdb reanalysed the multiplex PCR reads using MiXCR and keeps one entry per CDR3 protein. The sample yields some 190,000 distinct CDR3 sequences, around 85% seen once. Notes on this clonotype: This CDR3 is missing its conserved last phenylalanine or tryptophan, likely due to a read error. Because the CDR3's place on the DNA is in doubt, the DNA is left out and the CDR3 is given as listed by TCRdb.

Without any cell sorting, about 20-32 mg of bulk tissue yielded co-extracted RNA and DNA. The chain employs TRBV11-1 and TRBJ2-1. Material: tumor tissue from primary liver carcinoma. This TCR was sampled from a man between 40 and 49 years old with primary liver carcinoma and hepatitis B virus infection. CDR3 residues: CASSVGLINELFL.